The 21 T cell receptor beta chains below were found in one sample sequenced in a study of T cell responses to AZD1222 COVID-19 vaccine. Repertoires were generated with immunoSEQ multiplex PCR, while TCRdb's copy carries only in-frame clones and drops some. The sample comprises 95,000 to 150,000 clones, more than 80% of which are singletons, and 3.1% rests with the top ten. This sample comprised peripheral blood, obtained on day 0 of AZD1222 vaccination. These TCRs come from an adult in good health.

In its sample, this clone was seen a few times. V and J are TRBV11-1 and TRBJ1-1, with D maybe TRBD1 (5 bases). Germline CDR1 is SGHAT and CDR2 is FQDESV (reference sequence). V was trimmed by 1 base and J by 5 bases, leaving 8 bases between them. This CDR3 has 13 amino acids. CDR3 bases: TGTGCCAGCAGCTTAGGGGGGTTAACTGAAGCTTTCTTT. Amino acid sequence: CASSLGGLTEAFF.

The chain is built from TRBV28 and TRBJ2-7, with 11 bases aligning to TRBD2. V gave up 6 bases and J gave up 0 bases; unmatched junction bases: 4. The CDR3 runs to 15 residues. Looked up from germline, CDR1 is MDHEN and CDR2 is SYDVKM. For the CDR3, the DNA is TGTGCCAGCAGCCGACTAGCGGGGAGCTCCTACGAGCAGTACTTC. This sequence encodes CASSRLAGSSYEQYF.

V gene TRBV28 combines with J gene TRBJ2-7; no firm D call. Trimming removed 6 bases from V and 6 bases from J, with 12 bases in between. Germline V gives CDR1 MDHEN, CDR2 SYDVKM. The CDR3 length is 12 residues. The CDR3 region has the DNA TGTGCCAGCAGGCTGAGGAATAGCGAGCAGTACTTC. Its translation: CASRLRNSEQYF.

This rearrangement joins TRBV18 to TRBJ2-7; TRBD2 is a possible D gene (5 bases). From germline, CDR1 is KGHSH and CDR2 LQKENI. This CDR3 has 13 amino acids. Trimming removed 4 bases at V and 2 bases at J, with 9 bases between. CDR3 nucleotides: TGTGCCAGCTCACTTAGGGAGACCTACGAGCAGTACTTC. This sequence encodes CASSLRETYEQYF.

CDR3: CASIQPRGYTF. CDR3 nucleotide sequence: TGTGCCAGCATACAACCGAGGGGCTACACCTTC. The J gene is TRBJ1-2, the V gene TRBV6-8; D not certain. Deletions cut 7 bases from V and 8 bases from J, with 11 bases between. This CDR3 comprises 11 residues. The germline gives CDR1 MNHGY, CDR2 SAAAGT.

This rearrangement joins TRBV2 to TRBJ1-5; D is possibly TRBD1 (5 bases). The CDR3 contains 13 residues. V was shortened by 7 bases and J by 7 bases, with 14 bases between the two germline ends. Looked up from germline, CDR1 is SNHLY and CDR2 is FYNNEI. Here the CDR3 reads CASTQVVGQPQHF. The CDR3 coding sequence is TGTGCCAGCACACAGGTCGTGGGCCAGCCCCAGCATTTT.

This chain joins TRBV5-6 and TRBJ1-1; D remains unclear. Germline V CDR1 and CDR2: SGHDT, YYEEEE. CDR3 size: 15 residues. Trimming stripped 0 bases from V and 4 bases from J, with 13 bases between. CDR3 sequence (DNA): TGTGCCAGCAGCTTGGGGCCGCGAGAGACCACTGAAGCTTTCTTT. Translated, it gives CASSLGPRETTEAFF.

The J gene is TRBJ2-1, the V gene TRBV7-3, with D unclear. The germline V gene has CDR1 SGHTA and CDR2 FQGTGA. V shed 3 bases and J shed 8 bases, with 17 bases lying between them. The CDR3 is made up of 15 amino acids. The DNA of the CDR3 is TGTGCCAGCAGCTTCCAAGCCGCAGACGCGGATGAGCAGTTCTTC. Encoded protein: CASSFQAADADEQFF.

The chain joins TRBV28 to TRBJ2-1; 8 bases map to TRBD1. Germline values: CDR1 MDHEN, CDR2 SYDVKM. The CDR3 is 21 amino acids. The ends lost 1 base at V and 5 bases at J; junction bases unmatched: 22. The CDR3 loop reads CASSLSPVRTGSIFPDNEQFF. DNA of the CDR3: TGTGCCAGCAGTTTATCACCCGTCAGGACAGGGAGTATTTTTCCGGACAATGAGCAGTTCTTC.

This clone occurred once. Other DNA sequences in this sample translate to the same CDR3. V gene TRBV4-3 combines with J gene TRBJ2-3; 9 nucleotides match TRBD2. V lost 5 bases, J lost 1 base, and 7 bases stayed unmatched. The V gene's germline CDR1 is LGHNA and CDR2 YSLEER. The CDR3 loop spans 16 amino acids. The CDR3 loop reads CASSLGLAGGTDTQYF. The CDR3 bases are TGCGCCAGCAGCTTAGGATTAGCGGGGGGCACAGATACGCAGTATTTT.

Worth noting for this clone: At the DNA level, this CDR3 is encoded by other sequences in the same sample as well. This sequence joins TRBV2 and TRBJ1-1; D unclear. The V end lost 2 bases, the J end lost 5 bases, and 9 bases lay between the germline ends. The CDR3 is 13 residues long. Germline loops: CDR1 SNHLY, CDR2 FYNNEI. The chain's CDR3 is CASSESGLTEAFF. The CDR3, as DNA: TGTGCCAGCAGTGAAAGCGGGTTAACTGAAGCTTTCTTT.

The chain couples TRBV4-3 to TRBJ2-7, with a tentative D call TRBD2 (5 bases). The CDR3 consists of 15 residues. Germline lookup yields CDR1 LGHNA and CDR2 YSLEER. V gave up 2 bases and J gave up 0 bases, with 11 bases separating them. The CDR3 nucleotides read TGCGCCAGCAGCCAATGGCTAGGGAGCTCCTACGAGCAGTACTTC. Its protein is CASSQWLGSSYEQYF.

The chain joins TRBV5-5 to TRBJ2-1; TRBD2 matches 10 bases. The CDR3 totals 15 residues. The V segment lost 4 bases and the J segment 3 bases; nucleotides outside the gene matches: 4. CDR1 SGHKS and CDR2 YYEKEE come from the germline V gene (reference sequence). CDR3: CASSPGLANYNEQFF. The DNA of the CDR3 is TGTGCCAGCAGCCCGGGACTAGCGAACTACAATGAGCAGTTCTTC.

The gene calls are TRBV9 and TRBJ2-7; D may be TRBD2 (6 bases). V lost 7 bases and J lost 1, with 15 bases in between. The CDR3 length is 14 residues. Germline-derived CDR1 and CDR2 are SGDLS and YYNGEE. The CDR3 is CASGRDGSSYEQYF. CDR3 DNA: TGTGCCAGCGGGCGGGATGGAAGTTCCTACGAGCAGTACTTC.

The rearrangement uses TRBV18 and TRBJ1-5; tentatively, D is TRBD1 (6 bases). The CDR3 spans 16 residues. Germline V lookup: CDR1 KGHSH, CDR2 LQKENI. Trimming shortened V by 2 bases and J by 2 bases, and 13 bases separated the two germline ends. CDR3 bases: TGTGCCAGCTCACCAAGGCACAGGGAGGGCAATCAGCCCCAGCATTTT. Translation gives CASSPRHREGNQPQHF.

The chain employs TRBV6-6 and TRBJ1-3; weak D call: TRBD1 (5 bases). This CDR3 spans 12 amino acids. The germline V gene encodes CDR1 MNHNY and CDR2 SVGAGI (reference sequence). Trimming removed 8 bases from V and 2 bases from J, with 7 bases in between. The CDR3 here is CASEGPGNTIYF. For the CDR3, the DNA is TGTGCCAGCGAGGGGCCTGGAAACACCATATATTTT.

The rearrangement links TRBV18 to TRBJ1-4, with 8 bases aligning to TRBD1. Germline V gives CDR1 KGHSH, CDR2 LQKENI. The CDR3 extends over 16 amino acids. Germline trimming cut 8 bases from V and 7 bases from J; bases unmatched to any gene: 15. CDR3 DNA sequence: TGTGCCAGCAACCGGGACAGGACCATGCTTGCTGAAAAACTGTTTTTT. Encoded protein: CASNRDRTMLAEKLFF.

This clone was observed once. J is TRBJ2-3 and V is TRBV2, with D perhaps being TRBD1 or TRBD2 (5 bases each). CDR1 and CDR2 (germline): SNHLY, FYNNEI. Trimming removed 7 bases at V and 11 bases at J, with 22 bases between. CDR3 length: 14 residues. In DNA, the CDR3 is TGTGCCAGCACCTCAGCCTCCGGGACCAACGGGCAGTATTTT. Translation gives CASTSASGTNGQYF.

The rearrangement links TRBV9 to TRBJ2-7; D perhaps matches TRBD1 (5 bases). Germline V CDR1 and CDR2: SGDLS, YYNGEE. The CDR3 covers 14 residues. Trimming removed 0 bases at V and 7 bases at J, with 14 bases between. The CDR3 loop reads CASSVGQGMGEQYF. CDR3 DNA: TGTGCCAGCAGCGTAGGGCAGGGAATGGGTGAGCAGTACTTC.

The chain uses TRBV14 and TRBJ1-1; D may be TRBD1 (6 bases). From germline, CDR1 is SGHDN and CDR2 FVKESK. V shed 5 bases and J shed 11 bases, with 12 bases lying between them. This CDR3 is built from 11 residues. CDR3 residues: CASSGGRKAFF. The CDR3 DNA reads TGTGCCAGCAGCGGGGGGCGTAAGGCTTTCTTT.

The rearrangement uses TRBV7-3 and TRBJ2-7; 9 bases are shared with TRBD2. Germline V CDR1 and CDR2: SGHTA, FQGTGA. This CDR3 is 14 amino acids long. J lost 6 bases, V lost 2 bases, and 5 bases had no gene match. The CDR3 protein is CASSLAGGPGEQYF. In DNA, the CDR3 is TGTGCCAGCAGCTTAGCGGGAGGGCCGGGCGAGCAGTACTTC.